This entry is about one T cell receptor beta chain. Its antigen remains unidentified. This sample was included in a study of memory CD4+ T cells and cytomegalovirus serostatus. Regarding the study as a whole: Median bootstrapped AUC for CMV status was approximately 0.96 originally, about 0.9 US-trained.

Some clones are missing from TCRdb's copy, which holds only in-frame ones; the method was immunoSEQ multiplex PCR. The sample contains 25,000 to 30,000 clones, around three quarters of which appear only once. The ends lost 7 bases at V and 7 bases at J; junction bases unmatched: 7. This CDR3 has 16 residues. CDR1 is ENHRY, CDR2 SYGVKD, per germline. Single viable CD3+CD4+CD8-CD45RO+ cells were sorted as the memory CD4+ T cells. This rearrangement joins TRBV10-3 to TRBJ2-1, with 16 bases lining up with TRBD2. This receptor was taken from an adult in good health and CMV-seronegative. Input material: memory CD4+ T cells from blood. The DNA for the CDR3 is TGTGCCATCACCCCGGGACTAGCGGGAGGGAGGAATGAGCAGTTCTTC. It encodes CAITPGLAGGRNEQFF.